One sample yielded the 11 T cell receptor beta chains listed below, sequenced in a study of blood T cell repertoires in COVID-19. Libraries were prepared by immunoSEQ multiplex PCR; TCRdb keeps only in-frame clonotypes and omits some of them. This repertoire shows some 370,000 clones, 90% found once; its top ten account for 6% to 7.5%. Sequenced input: peripheral blood. These receptor sequences come from a man younger than 35 with active or convalescent COVID-19.

This chain's CDR3 is CASSLSGRDEQYF. The CDR3 nucleotides are TGTGCCAGCAGTTTAAGCGGGAGGGACGAGCAGTACTTC. The chain employs TRBV12-3 or TRBV12-4 and TRBJ2-7; 10 bases fit TRBD2. The CDR3 covers 13 residues. V lost 2 bases to trimming and J lost 5 bases; unmatched junction nucleotides: 0.

The genes are TRBV27 and TRBJ2-1; weak D call: TRBD2 (6 bases). CDR1 is MNHEY, CDR2 SMNVEV, per germline (reference sequence). Trimming removed 2 bases from V and 7 bases from J, with 6 bases in between. This CDR3 is built from 12 residues. Here the CDR3 reads CASSLGGNEQFF. The CDR3 DNA follows: TGTGCCAGCAGTTTAGGAGGGAATGAGCAGTTCTTC.

This clone was seen only once. The gene calls are TRBV28 and TRBJ2-2; 10 positions agree with TRBD2. The CDR3 covers 15 residues. The germline V gene encodes CDR1 MDHEN and CDR2 SYDVKM. After removal of 7 bases from V and 2 bases from J, the junction contained 4 bases not matched to a gene. CDR3 residues: CASTSGGANTGELFF. Here the CDR3 DNA reads TGTGCCAGCACTAGCGGGGGAGCAAACACCGGGGAGCTGTTTTTT.

This clone was counted once. The chain joins TRBV10-3 to TRBJ2-7; 12 bases fit TRBD2. The germline CDR1 and CDR2 sequences are ENHRY and SYGVKD. After removal of 6 bases from V and 3 bases from J, the junction contained 0 bases not matched to a gene. CDR3 length equals 13 residues. The CDR3 DNA reads as TGTGCCATCAGGGGACTAGCGGGCTACGAGCAGTACTTC. It codes for CAIRGLAGYEQYF.

This sequence joins TRBV6-5 and TRBJ1-1; unclear D gene. The CDR3 runs to 14 residues. Deletions cut 2 bases from V and 7 bases from J, with 14 bases between. Germline-derived CDR1 and CDR2 are MNHEY and SVGAGI. The CDR3, as DNA: TGTGCCAGCAGTTACGGATTCGGGTTCGGTGAAGCTTTCTTT. Translating gives CASSYGFGFGEAFF.

V usage is TRBV5-3 and J usage is TRBJ2-1; no reliable D call. TRBV5-3 is designated an ORF whose function remains uncertain. This CDR3 contains 13 residues. The V end was cut by 8 bases, the J end by 5 bases, with 14 bases between. The CDR3 nucleotides read TGTGCCAGGATACTAACTCCGGACAATGAGCAGTTCTTC. It encodes CARILTPDNEQFF.

The rearrangement joins TRBV28 to TRBJ2-7; D possibly corresponds to TRBD1 (5 bases). Germline values: CDR1 MDHEN, CDR2 SYDVKM. The ends were cut back, 3 bases at V and 5 bases at J, with 11 bases in the middle. CDR3 size: 13 residues. CDR3 coding DNA: TGTGCCAGCAGTTTGCCAGGGCCCAACGAGCAGTACTTC. It encodes CASSLPGPNEQYF.

V is TRBV27 and J is TRBJ1-2; a possible D gene is TRBD1 (6 bases). CDR1 MNHEY and CDR2 SMNVEV come from the germline V gene (reference sequence). V lost 8 bases and J lost 4, with 14 bases in between. The length of the CDR3 is 13 residues. DNA of the CDR3: TGTGCCAGCTCCCTGGGACATTTCTATGGCTACACCTTC. Encoded protein: CASSLGHFYGYTF.

The chain combines TRBV24-1 with TRBJ2-1; TRBD2 agrees at 13 bases. Germline V gene lookup returns CDR1 KGHDR and CDR2 SFDVKD. CDR3 length: 16 residues. V trimming: 1 base; J trimming: 7 bases; junction bases outside the gene matches: 3. Here the CDR3 reads CATSDFATSGGNEQFF. CDR3 bases: TGTGCCACCAGTGATTTCGCGACTAGCGGGGGGAATGAGCAGTTCTTC.

This chain joins TRBV14 and TRBJ2-7; TRBD1 matches 7 bases. The CDR3 loop spans 15 amino acids. Trimming took 1 base from V and 2 from J; bases not matched to a gene: 5. Germline V gene sequence: CDR1 SGHDN, CDR2 FVKESK. This CDR3 reads CASSQGVGQTYEQYF. CDR3 DNA: TGTGCCAGCAGCCAAGGGGTGGGACAGACCTACGAGCAGTACTTC. The whole variable domain, filled in from reference TRBV14 and TRBJ2-7, reads EAGVTQFPSHSVIEKGQTVTLRCDPISGHDNLYWYRRVMGKEIKFLLHFVKESKQDESGMPNNRFLAERTGGTYSTLKVQPAELEDSGVYFCASSQGVGQTYEQYFGPGTRLTVT.

This sequence joins TRBV19 and TRBJ1-1; no definite D call. The CDR3 totals 13 residues. The V end lost 7 bases, the J end lost 1 base, and 10 bases lay between the germline ends. Per the germline V gene, CDR1 is LNHDA and CDR2 is SQIVND (reference sequence). The CDR3 DNA reads TGTGCCAGTAAACCTCTCGGGAACACTGAAGCTTTCTTT. It codes for CASKPLGNTEAFF. The full variable domain, with the rest looked up from reference TRBV19 and TRBJ1-1, is DGGITQSPKYLFRKEGQNVTLSCEQNLNHDAMYWYRQDPGQGLRLIYYSQIVNDFQKGDIAEGYSVSREKKESFPLTVTSAQKNPTAFYLCASKPLGNTEAFFGQGTRLTVV.